The rows below give T cell receptor beta chains drawn from one sample of a study of cytomegalovirus exposure and HLA in healthy donors. The method was immunoSEQ multiplex PCR; TCRdb's version includes in-frame clones alone and lacks a portion of them. The sample records nearly 200,000 clones, around 83% being singletons. The sequenced sample was PBMCs. These receptors all come from a woman aged 25 to 39 in good health and CMV-seropositive. Each CDR3 is given with its conserved first and last residue. A D gene is named only where the DNA matches it firmly. Clone size is given for some rows only: seen once, a few or many times, or a class if the clone is expanded.

>TRBV5-1|TRBJ2-7|.|.
CASSLQGYEQYF
TGCGCCAGCAGCTTGCAGGGGTACGAGCAGTACTTC
>TRBV15|TRBJ2-7|TRBD1|.
CATSKGTARSYEQYF
TGTGCCACCAGCAAAGGGACAGCTCGCTCCTACGAGCAGTACTTC
>TRBV15|TRBJ2-5|TRBD1|.
CATQGAEETQYF
TGTGCCACCCAGGGGGCGGAAGAGACCCAGTACTTC
>TRBV5-5|TRBJ1-5|.|.
CASSLVTYNQPQHF
TGTGCCAGCAGCTTGGTTACATACAATCAGCCCCAGCATTTT
>TRBV6-1|TRBJ2-1|TRBD2|.
CASPPAGGPNEQFF
TGTGCCAGCCCCCCAGCGGGAGGGCCTAATGAGCAGTTCTTC
>TRBV5-4|TRBJ2-1|TRBD2|.
CASGPRAGAYNEQFF
TGTGCCAGCGGACCCAGGGCGGGAGCGTACAATGAGCAGTTCTTC
>TRBV15|TRBJ2-3|.|.
CATGAVNTDTQYF
TGTGCCACCGGAGCGGTTAACACAGATACGCAGTATTTT
>TRBV28|TRBJ2-2|TRBD2|.
CASGTGTSRYGELFF
TGTGCCAGCGGAACCGGGACTAGCAGATACGGGGAGCTGTTTTTT
>TRBV7-8|TRBJ2-7|TRBD1|.
CASLPGQGFYEQYF
TGTGCCAGTTTACCGGGACAGGGGTTTTACGAGCAGTACTTC
>TRBV5-1|TRBJ2-5|TRBD1|.
CASSNSGTGEETQYF
TGCGCCAGCAGCAACAGCGGGACAGGGGAAGAGACCCAGTACTTC
>TRBV9|TRBJ2-7|.|.
CASSVGGLRGDEQYF
TGTGCCAGCAGCGTAGGCGGTTTGAGAGGCGACGAGCAGTACTTC
>TRBV2|TRBJ2-2|TRBD2|once
CASKELAGVGGELFF
TGTGCCAGCAAAGAACTAGCGGGAGTTGGCGGGGAGCTGTTTTTT
>TRBV19|TRBJ2-5|TRBD2|.
CASSISPTSGRGTQYF
TGTGCCAGTAGTATCTCTCCCACTAGCGGGAGAGGGACCCAGTACTTC
>TRBV11-2|TRBJ2-1|.|.
CASSLGALPPYNEQFF
TGTGCCAGCAGCTTAGGGGCCCTACCCCCCTACAATGAGCAGTTCTTC
>TRBV5-5|TRBJ1-2|.|.
CASNRGEAYTF
TGTGCCAGCAACCGCGGGGAGGCTTACACCTTC
>TRBV5-8|TRBJ1-2|.|.
CASSLFRGSGYGYTF
TGTGCCAGCAGCTTGTTCAGGGGCAGTGGCTATGGCTACACCTTC
>TRBV2|TRBJ1-5|.|.
CASREGTRQPQHF
TGTGCCAGCAGGGAGGGTACCCGGCAGCCCCAGCATTTT